Below are 19 T cell receptor beta chains sequenced from a single sample in a study of blood T cell repertoires in COVID-19. Profiling relied on immunoSEQ multiplex PCR, and the TCRdb table lists in-frame clones only, not all of them. The sample holds about 140,000 clones, roughly 79% seen once. Material for sequencing was PBMCs or T cells enriched from blood (not recorded which). These receptors originate from a woman aged 50 to 60 who had recovered from COVID-19.

The chain employs TRBV9 and TRBJ1-4; D possibly corresponds to TRBD1 (5 bases). The CDR3 consists of 13 residues. The germline V and J ends were trimmed by 3 bases and 4 bases, with 7 bases remaining between them. Germline loops: CDR1 SGDLS, CDR2 YYNGEE. CDR3 bases: TGTGCCAGCAGCGCGCAGGGTAATGAAAAACTGTTTTTT. This sequence encodes CASSAQGNEKLFF.

This chain uses TRBV30 with TRBJ2-5; 7 nucleotides agree with TRBD1. Losses at the gene ends were 1 base for V and 1 base for J; bases not matched to a gene: 3. The germline V gene has CDR1 GTSNPN and CDR2 SVGIG (reference sequence). This CDR3 contains 14 residues. CDR3 loop: CAWSGTGLQETQYF. CDR3 sequence (DNA): TGTGCCTGGAGTGGGACAGGCCTCCAAGAGACCCAGTACTTC.

The chain carries TRBV20-1 and TRBJ2-5, with TRBD2 identical over 7 bases. V lost 3 bases, J lost 4 bases, and 2 bases stayed unmatched. There are 12 residues in the CDR3. Germline CDR1 DFQATT, CDR2 SNEGSKA (reference sequence). CDR3 protein: CSASGGGETQYF. CDR3 sequence (DNA): TGCAGTGCTAGTGGGGGGGGAGAGACCCAGTACTTC.

V is TRBV28 and J is TRBJ1-5; TRBD1 is a possible D gene (5 bases). Trimming stripped 0 bases from V and 0 bases from J, with 12 bases between. The CDR3 sequence is 17 residues long. Germline values: CDR1 MDHEN, CDR2 SYDVKM. CDR3 residues: CASSLWQGANSNQPQHF. In DNA form, the CDR3 reads TGTGCCAGCAGTTTATGGCAGGGCGCAAATAGCAATCAGCCCCAGCATTTT.

V is TRBV10-2 and J is TRBJ1-5; D gene uncertain. Germline V lookup: CDR1 WSHSY, CDR2 SAAADI. The length of the CDR3 is 15 residues. Deletions cut 3 bases from V and 3 bases from J, with 12 bases between. The CDR3 DNA follows: TGCGCCAGCAGTGAAAGGAGGCAAATCAATCAGCCCCAGCATTTT. It specifies CASSERRQINQPQHF.

The rearrangement joins TRBV10-1 to TRBJ2-7; TRBD1 agrees at 8 bases. CDR3 length: 13 residues. J lost 3 bases, V lost 6 bases, and 4 bases had no gene match. Germline values: CDR1 WNHNN, CDR2 SYGVQD (reference sequence). CDR3 coding DNA: TGCGCCAGCAGCGATGGACAGGGCTACGAGCAGTACTTC. It is translated as CASSDGQGYEQYF.

The CDR3: CASSPGNYNEQFF. In DNA, the CDR3 is TGTGCCAGCAGTCCGGGGAACTACAATGAGCAGTTCTTC. The J gene is TRBJ2-1, the V gene TRBV12-3 or TRBV12-4, with D maybe TRBD2 (5 bases). The CDR3 covers 13 residues. Trimming pared 5 bases from V and 3 bases from J, leaving 8 bases between.

The chain joins TRBV11-2 to TRBJ2-7; D is possibly TRBD2 (5 bases). The CDR3 contains 16 residues. The germline V gene has CDR1 SGHAT and CDR2 FQNNGV. The V end lost 1 base, the J end lost 2 bases, and 15 bases lay between the germline ends. The CDR3 DNA sequence: TGTGCCAGCAGCTTAGCTGCGGGTGGTAGGACCTACGAGCAGTACTTC. Amino acid sequence: CASSLAAGGRTYEQYF.

The rearrangement joins TRBV9 to TRBJ2-6; no reliable D call. V was cut by 3 bases and J by 2 bases, with 9 bases left in between. CDR1 and CDR2 (germline): SGDLS, YYNGEE. The CDR3 consists of 15 residues. The CDR3 here is CASSAFGPGANVLTF. Written as DNA, the CDR3 is TGTGCCAGCAGCGCCTTTGGCCCTGGGGCCAACGTCCTGACTTTC.

The chain is built from TRBV3-1 (or the pseudogene TRBV3-2) and TRBJ1-2; D might be TRBD1 (6 bases). Per the germline V gene, CDR1 is LGHDT and CDR2 is YNNKEL (reference sequence). The V end lost 5 bases, the J end lost 4 bases, and 17 bases lay between the germline ends. CDR3 size: 15 residues. CDR3 sequence reads: CASSATGTSLYGYTF. CDR3 nucleotide sequence: TGTGCCAGCAGCGCAACCGGGACAAGCCTCTATGGCTACACCTTC.

The chain is built from TRBV28 and TRBJ2-1; weak D call: TRBD1 (6 bases). CDR3 size: 17 residues. Germline values: CDR1 MDHEN, CDR2 SYDVKM. V lost 2 bases and J lost 0, with 14 bases in between. CDR3 coding DNA: TGTGCCAGCAGTTTACCCCAGGGGACCGACTCCTACAATGAGCAGTTCTTC. It encodes CASSLPQGTDSYNEQFF.

CDR3 nucleotide sequence: TGCGCCAGCAGCCAAGATAATTTAGGGGTTGATGGCTACACCTTC. Translation gives CASSQDNLGVDGYTF. The V call is TRBV4-1, the J call TRBJ1-2, with D perhaps matching TRBD1 (5 bases). V lost 0 bases and J 6 bases, leaving 14 bases between the germline ends. CDR1 and CDR2 (germline): MGHRA, YSYEKL. There are 15 residues in the CDR3.

The gene calls are TRBV7-9 and TRBJ1-2, with 7 bases identical to TRBD1. Germline V gives CDR1 SEHNR, CDR2 FQNEAQ (reference sequence). This CDR3 spans 11 amino acids. The trim removed 10 bases at V and 7 bases at J, leaving 6 bases unmatched. CDR3 in amino acids: CAIDRVGGYTF. For the CDR3, the DNA is TGTGCCATCGACAGGGTGGGTGGCTACACCTTC.

The genes are TRBV5-1 and TRBJ1-1; D is possibly TRBD1 (6 bases). CDR1 and CDR2 (germline): SGHRS, YFSETQ. Trimming removed 3 bases from V and 2 bases from J, with 23 bases in between. This CDR3 is 18 amino acids long. DNA of the CDR3: TGCGCCAGCAGCTCAAGCATTCCGGGACAAAGAACAAACACTGAAGCTTTCTTT. Its translation is CASSSSIPGQRTNTEAFF.

J is TRBJ2-5 and V is TRBV9, with TRBD2 matching over 8 bases. There are 15 residues in the CDR3. From germline, CDR1 is SGDLS and CDR2 YYNGEE. The J segment lost 5 bases and the V segment lost 4 bases, leaving 10 bases of the junction unmatched. The CDR3 region has the DNA TGTGCCAGCAGCCCCTGGGGCGGGGGGCTCGAGACCCAGTACTTC. Its protein product is CASSPWGGGLETQYF.

The chain uses TRBV19 and TRBJ1-6, with TRBD1 matching 10 bases. Germline V gene sequence: CDR1 LNHDA, CDR2 SQIVND (reference sequence). The length of the CDR3 is 16 residues. With 6 bases clipped from V and 6 bases from J, the junction kept 8 bases outside the gene matches. The CDR3, as DNA: TGTGCCAGTAGCCCGAGACAGGGGGCGGGTAATTCACCCCTCCACTTT. Amino acid sequence: CASSPRQGAGNSPLHF.

V and J are TRBV12-5 and TRBJ1-2, with D possibly being TRBD1 (5 bases). The germline V gene has CDR1 LGHNT and CDR2 FRNRAP. Between the trimmed V and J ends, which lost 6 bases and 5 bases, there was a span of 16 bases. The CDR3 runs to 14 residues. The CDR3 sequence is CASGRDSRSYGYTF. The CDR3, as DNA: TGTGCTAGTGGAAGGGACTCTAGGTCGTATGGCTACACCTTC.

The chain is built from TRBV19 and TRBJ1-1; 9 nucleotides agree with TRBD1. J gave up 1 base and V 2 bases, and 8 bases lay outside the gene matches. In germline, CDR1 is LNHDA, CDR2 SQIVND (reference sequence). CDR3 length equals 17 residues. The CDR3 nucleotides are TGTGCCAGTAGTATACGGGGACAGGGTTTAGGGAACACTGAAGCTTTCTTT. It encodes CASSIRGQGLGNTEAFF.

The J gene is TRBJ2-1, the V gene TRBV27; D is unclear. Looked up from germline, CDR1 is MNHEY and CDR2 is SMNVEV (reference sequence). The CDR3 covers 13 residues. Trimming took off 3 bases at V and 0 bases at J, with 3 bases between the two ends. Here the CDR3 reads CASSFNSYNEQFF. CDR3 sequence (DNA): TGTGCCAGCAGTTTTAACTCCTACAATGAGCAGTTCTTC.